The 8 T cell receptor beta chains below were found in one sample sequenced in a study of blood T cell repertoires in COVID-19 (dated by TCRdb to 2020 to 2022). To prepare the library, the immunoSEQ multiplex PCR assay was applied. TCRdb mirrors the immuneACCESS table, restricted to in-frame sequences. Some clones are absent from its copies; in checked studies, under half trace to an unresolved V gene, and the reason for the others is unknown. Recorded for this sample are fewer than 250,000 clones; around 81% of them occurred a single time. The ten largest clones capture approximately 9% of the sample. Sample: PBMCs or T cells enriched from blood (not recorded which). Receptor source: a woman aged 45-65 years with acute COVID-19.

V is TRBV7-9 and J is TRBJ2-3, with 10 nucleotides matching TRBD1. V was pared by 3 bases and J by 4 bases, with 1 base of the junction left unmatched. Germline V CDR1 and CDR2: SEHNR, FQNEAQ (reference sequence). The CDR3 sequence is 14 residues long. The CDR3 nucleotides are TGTGCCAGCAGCTTGACAGGGGGCGCAGATACGCAGTATTTT. Protein product: CASSLTGGADTQYF.

This chain links TRBV28 with TRBJ1-5; 9 bases map to TRBD1. The germline CDR1 and CDR2 sequences are MDHEN and SYDVKM. Losses at the gene ends were 5 bases for V and 0 bases for J; bases not matched to a gene: 5. The CDR3 is 16 amino acids. For the CDR3, the DNA is TGTGCCAGCAGTCCGTGGACAGGGGTTAGCAATCAGCCCCAGCATTTT. This gives the protein CASSPWTGVSNQPQHF.

V is TRBV6-4 and J is TRBJ2-2, with D perhaps TRBD2 (6 bases). The CDR3 is 15 residues long. Germline CDR1 reads MRHNA; CDR2 reads SNTAGT. Trimming left V 3 bases short and J 0 bases short, with 8 bases between. The CDR3 DNA is TGTGCCAGCAGTGAAACGGGGGCGAACACCGGGGAGCTGTTTTTT. It yields the protein CASSETGANTGELFF.

V and J are TRBV7-3 and TRBJ2-7; 14 nucleotides agree with TRBD2. Germline V gene sequence: CDR1 SGHTA, CDR2 FQGTGA. This CDR3 region has 15 residues. V lost 2 bases to trimming and J lost 4 bases; unmatched junction nucleotides: 1. The chain's CDR3 is CASSLGTSGSYEQYF. The CDR3 DNA follows: TGTGCCAGCAGCTTAGGGACTAGCGGGAGTTACGAGCAGTACTTC.

This clone was seen more than once but under ten times. The rearrangement joins TRBV5-4 to TRBJ2-3; D not certain. V gave up 5 bases and J gave up 2 bases, with 9 bases separating them. This CDR3 is built from 13 residues. Germline CDR1 reads SGHNT; CDR2 reads YYREEE (reference sequence). The CDR3: CASRTANTDTQYF. The CDR3 nucleotides read TGTGCCAGCAGGACTGCCAACACAGATACGCAGTATTTT.

The chain joins TRBV19 to TRBJ2-5, with TRBD1 matching 7 bases. There are 16 residues in the CDR3. Germline assignment: CDR1 LNHDA and CDR2 SQIVND (reference sequence). V lost 3 bases, J lost 1 base, and 8 bases stayed unmatched. CDR3 region: CASSIDLTGRQETQYF. The CDR3 DNA is TGTGCCAGTAGTATTGACCTGACAGGGCGCCAAGAGACCCAGTACTTC.

The chain uses TRBV7-2 and TRBJ1-4, with 9 bases identical to TRBD1. CDR3 size: 17 residues. After removal of 5 bases from V and 2 bases from J, the junction contained 9 bases not matched to a gene. Looked up from germline, CDR1 is SGHTA and CDR2 is FQGNSA. CDR3 bases: TGTGCCAGCAGCCTCAGTAGACAGGGGGGGACTAATGAAAAACTGTTTTTT. As protein: CASSLSRQGGTNEKLFF.

The V and J genes are TRBV20-1 and TRBJ2-1, with D perhaps matching TRBD2 (6 bases). Germline CDR1 is DFQATT and CDR2 is SNEGSKA (reference sequence). This CDR3 is 14 amino acids long. V dropped 3 bases and J dropped 0 bases, with 9 bases sitting between them. The CDR3 region is CSASGGFSYNEQFF. Here the CDR3 DNA reads TGCAGTGCTAGTGGAGGGTTCTCCTACAATGAGCAGTTCTTC.